This T cell receptor beta chain was captured in a study of PD-L1 blockade in urothelial cancer. Study results and limitations: Tumor-associated clones in blood expanded more at 3 weeks in durable-benefit patients.

With regard to this clone: Its target is unknown.

Profiled with immunoSEQ multiplex PCR; TCRdb holds only in-frame clones, not every one. Of about 120,000 clones in the sample, more than 85% were seen once. Described time point: peripheral blood 6 weeks after treatment start. It was locally advanced or metastatic urothelial carcinoma that patients had. Sample contribution per patient ranged from 1 to 8, covering pretreatment and on-treatment. From germline, CDR1 is MNHGY and CDR2 SVAAGI. The CDR3 sequence is 18 residues long. Trimming shortened V by 5 bases and J by 5 bases, and 22 bases separated the two germline ends. This chain links TRBV6-9 with TRBJ2-6, with D possibly matching TRBD1 (5 bases). This TCR derives from a man in his fifties or sixties with urothelial cancer. Source: PBMCs, taken around atezolizumab (anti-PD-L1) treatment. The DNA for the CDR3 is TGTGCCAGCAGTGGGGCAAGCCTTACGACAAGTCGGGCCAACGTCCTGACTTTC. Translation gives CASSGASLTTSRANVLTF.